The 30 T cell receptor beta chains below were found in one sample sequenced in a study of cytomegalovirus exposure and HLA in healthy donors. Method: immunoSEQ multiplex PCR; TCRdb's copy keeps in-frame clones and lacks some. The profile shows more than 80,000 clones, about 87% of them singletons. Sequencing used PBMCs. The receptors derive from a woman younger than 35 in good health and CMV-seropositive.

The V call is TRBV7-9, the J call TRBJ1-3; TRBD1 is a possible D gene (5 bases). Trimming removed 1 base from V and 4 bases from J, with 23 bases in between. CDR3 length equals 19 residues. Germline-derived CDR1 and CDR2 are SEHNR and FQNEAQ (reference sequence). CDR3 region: CASSLGSQGRPSIGNTIYF. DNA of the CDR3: TGTGCCAGCAGCTTAGGTTCCCAGGGCAGGCCCAGTATCGGAAACACCATATATTTT.

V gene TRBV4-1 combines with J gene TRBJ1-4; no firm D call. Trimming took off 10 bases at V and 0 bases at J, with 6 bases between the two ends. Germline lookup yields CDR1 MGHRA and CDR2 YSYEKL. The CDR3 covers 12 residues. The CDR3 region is CATRATNEKLFF. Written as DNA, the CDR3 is TGCGCCACTAGAGCAACTAATGAAAAACTGTTTTTT.

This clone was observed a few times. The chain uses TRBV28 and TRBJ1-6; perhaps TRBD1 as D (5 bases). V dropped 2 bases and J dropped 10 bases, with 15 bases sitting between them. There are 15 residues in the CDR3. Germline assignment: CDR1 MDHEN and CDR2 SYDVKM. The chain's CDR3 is CASSLDLGVRSPLHF. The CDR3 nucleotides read TGTGCCAGCAGTTTAGATTTAGGGGTCAGGTCACCCCTCCACTTT.

The CDR3 loop is CASSRTGNEQFF. The CDR3 DNA reads as TGTGCCAGCTCAAGGACAGGCAATGAGCAGTTCTTC. The chain recombines TRBV18 with TRBJ2-1; 7 bases line up with TRBD1. The germline V gene has CDR1 KGHSH and CDR2 LQKENI. CDR3 length: 12 amino acids. V lost 5 bases to trimming and J lost 6 bases; unmatched junction nucleotides: 1.

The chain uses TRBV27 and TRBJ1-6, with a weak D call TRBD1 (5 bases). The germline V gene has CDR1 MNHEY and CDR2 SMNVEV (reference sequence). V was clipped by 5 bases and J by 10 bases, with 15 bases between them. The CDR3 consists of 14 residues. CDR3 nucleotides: TGTGCCAGCAGTCCATCGGGTGGGGGGTCACCCCTCCACTTT. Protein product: CASSPSGGGSPLHF.

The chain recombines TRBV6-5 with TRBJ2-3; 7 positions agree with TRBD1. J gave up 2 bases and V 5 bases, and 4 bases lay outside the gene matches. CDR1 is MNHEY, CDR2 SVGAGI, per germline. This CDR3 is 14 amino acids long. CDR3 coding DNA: TGTGCCAGCAGTCGGACAGGCCACACAGATACGCAGTATTTT. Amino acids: CASSRTGHTDTQYF.

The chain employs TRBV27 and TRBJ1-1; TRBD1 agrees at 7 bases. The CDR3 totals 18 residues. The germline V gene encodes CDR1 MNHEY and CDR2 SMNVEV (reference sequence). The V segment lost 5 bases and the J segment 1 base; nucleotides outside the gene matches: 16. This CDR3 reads CASSLLYPGQAENTEAFF. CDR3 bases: TGTGCCAGCAGTCTTCTTTACCCCGGACAGGCGGAGAACACTGAAGCTTTCTTT.

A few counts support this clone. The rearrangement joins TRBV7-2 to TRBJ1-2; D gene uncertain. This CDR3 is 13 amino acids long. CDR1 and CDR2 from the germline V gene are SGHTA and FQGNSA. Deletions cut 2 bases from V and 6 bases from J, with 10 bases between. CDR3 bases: TGTGCCAGCAGCTTATTCGTGGGCCATGGCTACACCTTC. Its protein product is CASSLFVGHGYTF.

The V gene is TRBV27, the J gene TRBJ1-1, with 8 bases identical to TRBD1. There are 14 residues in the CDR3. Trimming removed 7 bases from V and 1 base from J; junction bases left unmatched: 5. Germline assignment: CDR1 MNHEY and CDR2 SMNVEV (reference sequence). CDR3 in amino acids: CASTRDRTNTEAFF. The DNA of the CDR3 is TGTGCCAGCACCCGGGACAGGACGAACACTGAAGCTTTCTTT.

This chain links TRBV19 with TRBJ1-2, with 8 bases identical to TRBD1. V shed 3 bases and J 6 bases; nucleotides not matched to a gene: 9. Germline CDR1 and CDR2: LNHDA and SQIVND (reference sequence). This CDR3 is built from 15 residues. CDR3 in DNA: TGTGCCAGTAGTATGACAGGGGATCATAGGAATGGCTACACCTTC. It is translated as CASSMTGDHRNGYTF. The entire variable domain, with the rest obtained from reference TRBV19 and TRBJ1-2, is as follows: DGGITQSPKYLFRKEGQNVTLSCEQNLNHDAMYWYRQDPGQGLRLIYYSQIVNDFQKGDIAEGYSVSREKKESFPLTVTSAQKNPTAFYLCASSMTGDHRNGYTFGSGTRLTVV.

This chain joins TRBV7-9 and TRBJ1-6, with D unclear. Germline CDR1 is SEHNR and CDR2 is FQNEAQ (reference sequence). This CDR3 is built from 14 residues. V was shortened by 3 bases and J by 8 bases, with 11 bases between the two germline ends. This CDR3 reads CASSLEFSYSPLHF. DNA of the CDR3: TGTGCCAGCAGCTTGGAGTTTTCGTATTCACCCCTCCACTTT.

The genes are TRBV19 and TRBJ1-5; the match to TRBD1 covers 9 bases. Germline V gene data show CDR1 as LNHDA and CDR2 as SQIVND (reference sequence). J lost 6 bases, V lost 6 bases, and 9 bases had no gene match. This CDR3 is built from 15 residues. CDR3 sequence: CASSSGTGRIQPQHF. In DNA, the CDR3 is TGTGCCAGTAGCAGTGGGACAGGGCGTATTCAGCCCCAGCATTTT.

The CDR3 loop reads CASSYVSGQEKETQYF. In DNA, the CDR3 is TGTGCCAGCAGTTACGTCTCGGGACAGGAAAAGGAGACCCAGTACTTC. The V and J genes are TRBV6-5 and TRBJ2-5, with TRBD1 identical over 8 bases. Germline lookup yields CDR1 MNHEY and CDR2 SVGAGI. The CDR3 length is 16 residues. V was pared by 2 bases and J by 5 bases, with 10 bases of the junction left unmatched.

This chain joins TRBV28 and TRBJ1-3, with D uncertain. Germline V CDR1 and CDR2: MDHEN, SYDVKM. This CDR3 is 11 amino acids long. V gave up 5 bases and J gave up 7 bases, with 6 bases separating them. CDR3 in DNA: TGTGCCAGCAGTGGGGAGAACACCATATATTTT. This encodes CASSGENTIYF.

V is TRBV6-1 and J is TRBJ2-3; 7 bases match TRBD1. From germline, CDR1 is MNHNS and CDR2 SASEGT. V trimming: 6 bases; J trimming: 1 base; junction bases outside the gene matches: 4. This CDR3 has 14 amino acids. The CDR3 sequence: CASRADRGTDTQYF. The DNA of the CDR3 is TGTGCCAGCAGGGCCGACAGGGGCACAGATACGCAGTATTTT.

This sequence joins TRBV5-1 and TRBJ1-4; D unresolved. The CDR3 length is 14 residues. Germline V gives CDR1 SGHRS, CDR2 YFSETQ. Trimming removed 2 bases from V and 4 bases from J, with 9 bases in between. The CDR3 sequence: CASSFGGSNEKLFF. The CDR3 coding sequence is TGCGCCAGCAGCTTTGGAGGGAGTAATGAAAAACTGTTTTTT.

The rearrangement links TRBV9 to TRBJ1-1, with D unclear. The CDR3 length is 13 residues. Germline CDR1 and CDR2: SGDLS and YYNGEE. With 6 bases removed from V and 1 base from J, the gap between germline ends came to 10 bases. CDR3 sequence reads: CASNRRGNTEAFF. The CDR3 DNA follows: TGTGCCAGCAACCGTAGAGGGAACACTGAAGCTTTCTTT.

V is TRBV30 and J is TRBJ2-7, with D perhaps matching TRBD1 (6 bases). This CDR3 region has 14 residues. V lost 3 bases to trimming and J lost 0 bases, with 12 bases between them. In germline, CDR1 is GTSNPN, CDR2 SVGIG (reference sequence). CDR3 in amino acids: CAWSPKQGSYEQYV. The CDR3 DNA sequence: TGTGCCTGGAGCCCGAAACAGGGCTCCTACGAGCAGTACGTC.

CDR3 protein: CATSRDWGEENTGELFF. The CDR3 coding sequence is TGTGCCACCAGCAGAGATTGGGGGGAGGAGAACACCGGGGAGCTGTTTTTT. The rearrangement links TRBV15 to TRBJ2-2; the D gene is possibly TRBD2 (6 bases). Trimming pared 0 bases from V and 1 base from J, leaving 12 bases between. Germline V lookup: CDR1 LNHNV, CDR2 YYDKDF (reference sequence). The CDR3 contains 17 residues.

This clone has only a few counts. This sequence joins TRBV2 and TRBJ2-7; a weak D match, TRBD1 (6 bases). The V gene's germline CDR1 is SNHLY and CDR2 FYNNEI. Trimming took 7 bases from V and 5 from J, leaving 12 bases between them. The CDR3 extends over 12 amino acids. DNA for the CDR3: TGTGCCAGCATCGGACAGTACAACGAGCAGTACTTC. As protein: CASIGQYNEQYF.

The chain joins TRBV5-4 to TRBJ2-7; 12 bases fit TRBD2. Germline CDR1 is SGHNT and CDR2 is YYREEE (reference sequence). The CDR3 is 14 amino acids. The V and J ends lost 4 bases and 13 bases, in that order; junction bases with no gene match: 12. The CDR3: CASSTGLAGQNAYF. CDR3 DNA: TGTGCCAGCAGCACGGGACTAGCGGGTCAAAATGCCTACTTC.

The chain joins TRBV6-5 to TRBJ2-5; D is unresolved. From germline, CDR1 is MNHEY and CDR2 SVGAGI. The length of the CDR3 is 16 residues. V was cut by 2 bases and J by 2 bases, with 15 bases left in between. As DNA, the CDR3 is TGTGCCAGCAGTTACACCGCAACAGTGCCACAAGAGACCCAGTACTTC. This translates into CASSYTATVPQETQYF.

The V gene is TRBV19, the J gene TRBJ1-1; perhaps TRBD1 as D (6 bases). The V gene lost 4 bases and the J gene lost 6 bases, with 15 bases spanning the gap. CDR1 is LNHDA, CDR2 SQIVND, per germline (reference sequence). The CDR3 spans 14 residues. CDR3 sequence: CASSTTGMGPEAFF. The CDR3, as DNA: TGTGCCAGTAGTACCACAGGGATGGGTCCTGAAGCTTTCTTT.

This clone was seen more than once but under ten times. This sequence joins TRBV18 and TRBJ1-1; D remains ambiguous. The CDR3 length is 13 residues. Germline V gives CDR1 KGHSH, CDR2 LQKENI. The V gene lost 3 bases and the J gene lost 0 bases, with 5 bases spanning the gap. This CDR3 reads CASSPSLNTEAFF. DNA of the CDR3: TGTGCCAGCTCACCCTCTCTGAACACTGAAGCTTTCTTT.

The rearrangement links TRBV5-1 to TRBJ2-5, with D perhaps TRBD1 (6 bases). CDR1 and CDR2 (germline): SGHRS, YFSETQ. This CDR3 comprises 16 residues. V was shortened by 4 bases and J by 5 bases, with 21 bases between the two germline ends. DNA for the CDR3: TGCGCCAGCAGCCCTACCATGCTCAGGGGAGTGGAGACCCAGTACTTC. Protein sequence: CASSPTMLRGVETQYF.

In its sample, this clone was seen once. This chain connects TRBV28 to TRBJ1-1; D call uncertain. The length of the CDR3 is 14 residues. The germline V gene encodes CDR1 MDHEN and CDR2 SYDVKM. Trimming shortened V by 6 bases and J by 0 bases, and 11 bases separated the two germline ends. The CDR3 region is CASSPHRVNTEAFF. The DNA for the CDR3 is TGTGCCAGCAGCCCACACCGGGTGAACACTGAAGCTTTCTTT.

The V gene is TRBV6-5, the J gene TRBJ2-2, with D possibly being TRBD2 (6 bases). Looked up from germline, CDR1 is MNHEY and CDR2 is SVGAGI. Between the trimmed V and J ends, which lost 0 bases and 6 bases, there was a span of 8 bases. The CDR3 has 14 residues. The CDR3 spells CASSYSGGSGELFF. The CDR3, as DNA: TGTGCCAGCAGTTACTCGGGGGGTTCCGGGGAGCTGTTTTTT.

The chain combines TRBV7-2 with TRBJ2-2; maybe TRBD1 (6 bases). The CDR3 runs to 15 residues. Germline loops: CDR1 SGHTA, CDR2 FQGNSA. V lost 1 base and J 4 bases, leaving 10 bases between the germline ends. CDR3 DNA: TGTGCCAGCAGCTTAGGAAGACAGGTCACCGGGGAGCTGTTTTTT. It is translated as CASSLGRQVTGELFF. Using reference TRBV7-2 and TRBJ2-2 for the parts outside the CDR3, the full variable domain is GAGVSQSPSNKVTEKGKDVELRCDPISGHTALYWYRQSLGQGLEFLIYFQGNSAPDKSGLPSDRFSAERTGGSVSTLTIQRTQQEDSAVYLCASSLGRQVTGELFFGEGSRLTVL.

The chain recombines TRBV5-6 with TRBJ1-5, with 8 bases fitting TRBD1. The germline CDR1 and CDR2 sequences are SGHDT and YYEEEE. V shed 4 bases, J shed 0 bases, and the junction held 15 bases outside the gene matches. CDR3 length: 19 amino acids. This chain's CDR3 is CASSAYLGQGLYSNQPQHF. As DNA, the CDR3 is TGTGCCAGCAGCGCCTACCTCGGACAGGGCCTTTATAGCAATCAGCCCCAGCATTTT.

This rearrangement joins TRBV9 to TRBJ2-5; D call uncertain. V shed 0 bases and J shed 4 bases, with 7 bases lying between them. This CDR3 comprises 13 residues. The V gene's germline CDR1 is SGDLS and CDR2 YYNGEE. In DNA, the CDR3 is TGTGCCAGCAGCGTAGACGCCAGAGAGACCCAGTACTTC. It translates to CASSVDARETQYF. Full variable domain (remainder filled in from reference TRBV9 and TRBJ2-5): DSGVTQTPKHLITATGQRVTLRCSPRSGDLSVYWYQQSLDQGLQFLIQYYNGEERAKGNILERFSAQQFPDLHSELNLSSLELGDSALYFCASSVDARETQYFGPGTRLLVL.